Reported below is one T cell receptor (beta chain). Antigen unknown. The ends lost 4 bases at V and 6 bases at J; junction bases unmatched: 8. CDR1 and CDR2 from the germline V gene are SEHNR and FQNEAQ (reference sequence). CDR3 length equals 15 residues. The sample belongs to a study of tumor-infiltrating lymphocytes in localized non-small cell lung cancer. Overall study: Patients included smokers and never-smokers with various histologies, some sampled after neoadjuvant chemotherapy.

Measured with immunoSEQ multiplex PCR; TCRdb has only the in-frame clones, and not every one. The sample has approximately 5,000 clones; approximately 71% are singletons. Study-wide results and limits: IM1 and IM2 tumors showed no difference in T-cell fraction. Different pieces of the same tissue went to different assays, confounding technical variation with intratumor heterogeneity.

This receptor was obtained from a human donor with non-small cell lung cancer. This chain joins TRBV7-9 and TRBJ2-3, with 9 bases aligning to TRBD2. The specimen sequenced was lung tumor tissue. As DNA, the CDR3 is TGTGCCAGCAGCTCCACTAGCGGGTTTTTTGATACGCAGTATTTT. Protein sequence: CASSSTSGFFDTQYF. The full variable domain, completed using reference TRBV7-9 and TRBJ2-3, is DTGVSQNPRHKITKRGQNVTFRCDPISEHNRLYWYRQTLGQGPEFLTYFQNEAQLEKSRLLSDRFSAERPKGSFSTLEIQRTEQGDSAMYLCASSSTSGFFDTQYFGPGTRLTVL.